This is a list of T cell receptor beta chains from one sample in a study of blood T cell repertoires in COVID-19. TCRdb keeps only in-frame clones here, not all; method: immunoSEQ multiplex PCR. Of about 210,000 clones in the sample, approximately 80% were seen once. Sequencing was performed on peripheral blood. Receptors were obtained from a man aged 55 to 70 with acute or convalescent COVID-19. Both conserved end residues are trimmed from each CDR3. The order of the fields is CDR3 protein, V gene.

CDR3 protein: ASRNLYISGQPQH
V gene: TRBV6-5

CDR3 protein: ASSHGVGGGLASGNTIY
V gene: TRBV7-9

CDR3 protein: ASSVEGHYTDTQY
V gene: TRBV9

CDR3 protein: ASSFGGAQETQY
V gene: TRBV7-2

CDR3 protein: ASSEGAGDGYT
V gene: TRBV2

CDR3 protein: ASSQNTDTQY
V gene: TRBV5-1

CDR3 protein: ASSSVGARNEQF
V gene: TRBV6-5

CDR3 protein: ASSLEGGGTTDTQY
V gene: TRBV11-1

CDR3 protein: ASSAGQGGSYEQY
V gene: TRBV9

CDR3 protein: ASSLGGGSGNTIY
V gene: TRBV7-2

CDR3 protein: ASSLAITVNTGELF
V gene: TRBV5-5

CDR3 protein: ASSEVVYVGQRANTIY
V gene: TRBV6-1

CDR3 protein: ASSDSPGTWQF
V gene: TRBV6-4

CDR3 protein: ASSPWTFALH
V gene: TRBV7-2

CDR3 protein: ASSPGVGQPQH
V gene: TRBV11-1

CDR3 protein: ASPRDRGDEQY
V gene: TRBV27

CDR3 protein: ASSLAVSSSDNEQF
V gene: TRBV7-7

CDR3 protein: ASSQARGYNSPLH
V gene: TRBV4-1

CDR3 protein: ASSMRGGDYPYEQY
V gene: TRBV19

CDR3 protein: ASSATGGLRSNQPQH
V gene: TRBV19

CDR3 protein: ASSYQQDLNTEAF
V gene: TRBV6-6

CDR3 protein: ASSPGTGGYEQY
V gene: TRBV7-8

CDR3 protein: ATSDGASGRNEQF
V gene: TRBV24-1